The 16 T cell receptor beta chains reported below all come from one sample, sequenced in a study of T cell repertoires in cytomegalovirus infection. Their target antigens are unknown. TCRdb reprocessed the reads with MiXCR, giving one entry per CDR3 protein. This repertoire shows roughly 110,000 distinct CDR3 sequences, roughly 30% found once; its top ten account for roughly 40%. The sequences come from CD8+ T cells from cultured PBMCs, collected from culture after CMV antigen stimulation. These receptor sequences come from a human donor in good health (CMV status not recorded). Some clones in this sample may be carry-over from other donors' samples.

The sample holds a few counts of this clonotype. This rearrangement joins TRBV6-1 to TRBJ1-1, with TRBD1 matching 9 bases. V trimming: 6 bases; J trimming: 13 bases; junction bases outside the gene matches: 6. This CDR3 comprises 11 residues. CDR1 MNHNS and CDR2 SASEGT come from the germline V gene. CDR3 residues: CASSETGGVFF. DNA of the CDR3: TGTGCCAGCAGCGAGACAGGGGGTGTTTTCTTT.

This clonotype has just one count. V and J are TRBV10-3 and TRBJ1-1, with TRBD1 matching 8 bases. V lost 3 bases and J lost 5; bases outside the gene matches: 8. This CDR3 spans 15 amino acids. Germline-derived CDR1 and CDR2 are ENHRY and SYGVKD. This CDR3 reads CAISDSWTGITEAFF. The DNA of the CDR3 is TGTGCCATCAGTGATTCCTGGACAGGGATAACTGAAGCTTTCTTT.

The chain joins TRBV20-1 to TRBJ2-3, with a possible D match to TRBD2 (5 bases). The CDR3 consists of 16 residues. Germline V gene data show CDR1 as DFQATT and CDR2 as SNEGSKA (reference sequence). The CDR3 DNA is TGCAGCGCCGACGCAGGACTCGATACTGGCACAGATACGCAGTATTTT. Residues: CSADAGLDTGTDTQYF.

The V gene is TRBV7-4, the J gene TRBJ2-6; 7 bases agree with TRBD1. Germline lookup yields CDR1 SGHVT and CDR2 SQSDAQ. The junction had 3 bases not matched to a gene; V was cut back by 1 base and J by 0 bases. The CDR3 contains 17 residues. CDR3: CASSLGTGFSGANVLTF. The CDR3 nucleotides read TGTGCCAGCAGCTTAGGGACAGGCTTCTCTGGGGCCAACGTCCTGACTTTC.

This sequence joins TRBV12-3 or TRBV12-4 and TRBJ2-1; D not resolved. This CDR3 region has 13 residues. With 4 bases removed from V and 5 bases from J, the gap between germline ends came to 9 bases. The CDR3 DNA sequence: TGTGCCAGCAGTTCCCCCCCGGACAATGAGCAGTTCTTC. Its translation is CASSSPPDNEQFF.

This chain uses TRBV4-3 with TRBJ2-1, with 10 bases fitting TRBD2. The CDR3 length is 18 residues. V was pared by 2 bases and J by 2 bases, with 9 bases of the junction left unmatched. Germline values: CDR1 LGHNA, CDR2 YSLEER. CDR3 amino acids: CASSQSLSGGRTYNEQFF. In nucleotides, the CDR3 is TGCGCCAGCAGCCAATCCCTTAGCGGGGGGCGAACCTACAATGAGCAGTTCTTC.

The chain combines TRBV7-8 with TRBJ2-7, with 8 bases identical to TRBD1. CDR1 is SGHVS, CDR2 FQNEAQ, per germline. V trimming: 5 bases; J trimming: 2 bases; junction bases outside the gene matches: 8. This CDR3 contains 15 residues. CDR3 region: CASSVDRGYAYEQYF. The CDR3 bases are TGTGCCAGCAGCGTAGACAGGGGATACGCCTACGAGCAGTACTTC.

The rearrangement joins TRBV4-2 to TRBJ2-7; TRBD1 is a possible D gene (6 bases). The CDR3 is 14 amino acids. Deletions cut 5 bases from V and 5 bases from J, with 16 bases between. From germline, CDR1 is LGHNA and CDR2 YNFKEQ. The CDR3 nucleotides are TGTGCCAGCAGCGTCCTTACAGGGCCCAACGAGCAGTACTTC. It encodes CASSVLTGPNEQYF.

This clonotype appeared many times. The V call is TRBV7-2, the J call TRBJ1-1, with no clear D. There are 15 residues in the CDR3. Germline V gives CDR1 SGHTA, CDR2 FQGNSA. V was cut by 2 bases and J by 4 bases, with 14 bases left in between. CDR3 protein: CASSLNGILGTEAFF. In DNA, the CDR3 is TGTGCCAGCAGCTTAAACGGAATACTGGGCACTGAAGCTTTCTTT.

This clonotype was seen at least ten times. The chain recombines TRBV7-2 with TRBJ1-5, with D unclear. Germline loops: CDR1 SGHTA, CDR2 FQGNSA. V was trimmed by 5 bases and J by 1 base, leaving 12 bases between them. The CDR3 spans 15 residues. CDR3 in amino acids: CASSINSGSNQPQHF. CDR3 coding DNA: TGTGCCAGCAGCATCAACTCGGGGAGCAATCAGCCCCAGCATTTT.

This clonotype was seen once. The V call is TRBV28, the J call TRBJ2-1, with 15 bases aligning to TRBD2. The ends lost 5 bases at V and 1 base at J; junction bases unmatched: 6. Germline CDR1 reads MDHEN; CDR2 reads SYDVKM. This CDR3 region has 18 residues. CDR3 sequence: CASSGGTSGGLSYNEQFF. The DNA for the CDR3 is TGTGCCAGCAGTGGCGGGACTAGCGGGGGGCTTTCCTACAATGAGCAGTTCTTC.

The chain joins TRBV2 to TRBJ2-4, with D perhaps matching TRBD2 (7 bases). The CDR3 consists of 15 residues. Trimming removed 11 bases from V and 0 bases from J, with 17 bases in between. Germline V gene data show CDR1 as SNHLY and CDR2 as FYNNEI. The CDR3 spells CAGRGHDLAKNIQYF. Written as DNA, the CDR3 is TGTGCCGGGAGGGGACACGACCTAGCCAAAAACATTCAGTACTTC.

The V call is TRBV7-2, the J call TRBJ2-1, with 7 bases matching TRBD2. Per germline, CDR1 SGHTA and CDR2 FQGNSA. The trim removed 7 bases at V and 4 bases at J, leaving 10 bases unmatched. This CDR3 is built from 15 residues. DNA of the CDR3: TGTGCCAGCATCCTCGAGCGGGGTAGATACAATGAGCAGTTCTTC. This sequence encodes CASILERGRYNEQFF.

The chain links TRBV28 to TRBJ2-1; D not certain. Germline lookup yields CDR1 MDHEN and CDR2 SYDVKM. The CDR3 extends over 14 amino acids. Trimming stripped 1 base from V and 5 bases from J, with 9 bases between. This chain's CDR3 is CASSLLSEDNEQFF. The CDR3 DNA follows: TGTGCCAGCAGTTTATTATCCGAAGACAATGAGCAGTTCTTC.

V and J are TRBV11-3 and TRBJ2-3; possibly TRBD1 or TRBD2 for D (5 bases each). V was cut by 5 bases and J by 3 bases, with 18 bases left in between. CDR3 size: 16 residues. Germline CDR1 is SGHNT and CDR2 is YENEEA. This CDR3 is CASSNPAGDDTDTQYF. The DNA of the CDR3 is TGTGCCAGCAGCAACCCGGCCGGGGACGATACAGATACGCAGTATTTT.

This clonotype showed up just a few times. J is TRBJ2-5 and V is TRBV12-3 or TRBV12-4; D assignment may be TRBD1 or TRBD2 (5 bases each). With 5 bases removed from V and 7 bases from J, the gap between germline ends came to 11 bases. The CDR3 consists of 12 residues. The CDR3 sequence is CASSGTVVTQYF. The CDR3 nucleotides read TGTGCCAGCAGTGGGACGGTCGTGACCCAGTACTTC.